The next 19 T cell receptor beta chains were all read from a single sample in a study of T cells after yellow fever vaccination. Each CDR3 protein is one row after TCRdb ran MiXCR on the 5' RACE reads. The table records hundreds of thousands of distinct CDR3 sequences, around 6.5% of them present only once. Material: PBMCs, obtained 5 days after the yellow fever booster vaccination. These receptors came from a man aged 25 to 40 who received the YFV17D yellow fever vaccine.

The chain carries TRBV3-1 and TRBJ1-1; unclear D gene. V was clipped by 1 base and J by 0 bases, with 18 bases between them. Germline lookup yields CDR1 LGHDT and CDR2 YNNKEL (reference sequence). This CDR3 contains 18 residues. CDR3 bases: TGTGCCAGCAGCCAAGGGTATTCACGGAATGCGATGAACACTGAAGCTTTCTTT. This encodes CASSQGYSRNAMNTEAFF.

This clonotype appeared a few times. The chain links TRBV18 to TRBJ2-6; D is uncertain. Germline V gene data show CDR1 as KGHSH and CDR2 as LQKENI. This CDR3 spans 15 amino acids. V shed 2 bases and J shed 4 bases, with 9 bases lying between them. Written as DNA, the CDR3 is TGTGCCAGCTCACCATCCGGGCAAGGGGCCAACGTCCTGACTTTC. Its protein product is CASSPSGQGANVLTF.

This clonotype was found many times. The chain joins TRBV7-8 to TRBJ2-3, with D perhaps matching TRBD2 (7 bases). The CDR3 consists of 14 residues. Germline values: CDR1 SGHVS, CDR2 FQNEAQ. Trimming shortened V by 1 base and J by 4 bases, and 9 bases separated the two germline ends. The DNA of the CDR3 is TGTGCCAGCAGCTTAGAAGGGGGGGCAGATACGCAGTATTTT. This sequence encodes CASSLEGGADTQYF.

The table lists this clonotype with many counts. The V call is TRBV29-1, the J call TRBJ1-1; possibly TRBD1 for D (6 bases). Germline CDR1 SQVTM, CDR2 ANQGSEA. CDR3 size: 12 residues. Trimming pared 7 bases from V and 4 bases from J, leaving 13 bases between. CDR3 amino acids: CSGYRGGTEAFF. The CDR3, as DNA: TGCAGCGGGTACAGAGGGGGCACTGAAGCTTTCTTT.

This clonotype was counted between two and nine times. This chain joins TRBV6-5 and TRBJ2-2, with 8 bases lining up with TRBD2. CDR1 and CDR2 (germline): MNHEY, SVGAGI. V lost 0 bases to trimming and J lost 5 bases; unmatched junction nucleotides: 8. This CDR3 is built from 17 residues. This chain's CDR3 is CASSYSSSGRKTGELFF. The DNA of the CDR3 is TGTGCCAGCAGTTACTCGTCGAGCGGGAGAAAAACCGGGGAGCTGTTTTTT.

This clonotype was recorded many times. CDR3 nucleotides: TGTGCCAGTCAAACTAGCGATACGCAGTATTTT. It translates to CASQTSDTQYF. The chain recombines TRBV7-9 with TRBJ2-3; TRBD2 is a possible D gene (6 bases). Germline CDR1 SEHNR, CDR2 FQNEAQ (reference sequence). Between the trimmed V and J ends, which lost 9 bases and 6 bases, there was a span of 10 bases. The CDR3 runs 11 residues.

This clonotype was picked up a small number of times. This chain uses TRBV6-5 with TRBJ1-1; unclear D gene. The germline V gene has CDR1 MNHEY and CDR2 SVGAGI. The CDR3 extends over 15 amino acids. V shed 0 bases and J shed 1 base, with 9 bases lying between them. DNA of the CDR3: TGTGCCAGCAGTTACTCGATCCGGGGGAACACTGAAGCTTTCTTT. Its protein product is CASSYSIRGNTEAFF.

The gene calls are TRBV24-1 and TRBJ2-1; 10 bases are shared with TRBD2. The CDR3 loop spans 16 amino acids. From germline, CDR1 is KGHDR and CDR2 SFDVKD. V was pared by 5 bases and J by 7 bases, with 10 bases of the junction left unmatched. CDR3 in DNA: TGTGCCACCAGTGTATCTAGCGGGAGCCAGAGGAATGAGCAGTTCTTC. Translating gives CATSVSSGSQRNEQFF.

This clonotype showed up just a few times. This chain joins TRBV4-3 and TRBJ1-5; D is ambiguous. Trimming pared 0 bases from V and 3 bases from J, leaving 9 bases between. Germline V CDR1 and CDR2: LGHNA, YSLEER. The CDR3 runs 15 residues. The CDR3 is CASSQDMESNQPQHF. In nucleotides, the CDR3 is TGCGCCAGCAGCCAAGATATGGAGTCCAATCAGCCCCAGCATTTT.

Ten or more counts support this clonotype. DNA for the CDR3: TGCGCCAGCAGCCCCCGGAGGAGGGCAGATGAAGCTTTCTTT. It is translated as CASSPRRRADEAFF. The chain uses TRBV5-1 and TRBJ1-1; the D is unclear. Trimming removed 4 bases from V and 7 bases from J, with 17 bases in between. Germline V gene data show CDR1 as SGHRS and CDR2 as YFSETQ. The CDR3 is 14 amino acids.

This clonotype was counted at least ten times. CDR3 sequence reads: CASSFGGSSGELFF. In DNA, the CDR3 is TGTGCCAGCAGTTTTGGTGGGAGCTCCGGGGAGCTGTTTTTT. The chain recombines TRBV12-3 or TRBV12-4 with TRBJ2-2; TRBD2 is a possible D gene (5 bases). This CDR3 has 14 residues. V was pared by 3 bases and J by 6 bases, with 11 bases between.

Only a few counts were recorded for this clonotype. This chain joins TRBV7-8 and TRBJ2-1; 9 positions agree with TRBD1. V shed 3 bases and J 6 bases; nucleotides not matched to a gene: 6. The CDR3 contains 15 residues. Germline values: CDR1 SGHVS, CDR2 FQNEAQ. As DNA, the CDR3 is TGTGCCAGCAGCTTCCTGGACAGGGGTACCAATGAGCAGTTCTTC. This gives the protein CASSFLDRGTNEQFF.

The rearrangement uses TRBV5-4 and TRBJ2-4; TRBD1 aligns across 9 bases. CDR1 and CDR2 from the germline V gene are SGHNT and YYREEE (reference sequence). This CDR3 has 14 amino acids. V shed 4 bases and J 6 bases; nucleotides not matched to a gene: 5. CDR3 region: CASSVGQGVNIQYF. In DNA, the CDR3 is TGTGCCAGCAGCGTGGGACAGGGTGTAAACATTCAGTACTTC.

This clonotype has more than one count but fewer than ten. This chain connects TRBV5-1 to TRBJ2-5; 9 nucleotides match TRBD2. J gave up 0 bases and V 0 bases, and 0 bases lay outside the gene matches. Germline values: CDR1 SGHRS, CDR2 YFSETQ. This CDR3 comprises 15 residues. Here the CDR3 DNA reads TGCGCCAGCAGCTTGGTAGCGGGAGACCAAGAGACCCAGTACTTC. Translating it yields CASSLVAGDQETQYF.

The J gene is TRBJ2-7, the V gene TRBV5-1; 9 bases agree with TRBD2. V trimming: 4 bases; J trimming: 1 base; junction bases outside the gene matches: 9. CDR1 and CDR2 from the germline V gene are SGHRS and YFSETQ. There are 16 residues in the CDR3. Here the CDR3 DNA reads TGCGCCAGCAGCGCCACCGGGACTAGCAGATCCTACGAGCAGTACTTC. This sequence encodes CASSATGTSRSYEQYF.

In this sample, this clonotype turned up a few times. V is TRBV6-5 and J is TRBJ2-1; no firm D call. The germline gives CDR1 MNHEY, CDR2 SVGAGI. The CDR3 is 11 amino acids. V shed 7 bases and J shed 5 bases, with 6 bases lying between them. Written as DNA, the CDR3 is TGTGCCAGCAAATACCACAATGAGCAGTTCTTC. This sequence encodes CASKYHNEQFF.

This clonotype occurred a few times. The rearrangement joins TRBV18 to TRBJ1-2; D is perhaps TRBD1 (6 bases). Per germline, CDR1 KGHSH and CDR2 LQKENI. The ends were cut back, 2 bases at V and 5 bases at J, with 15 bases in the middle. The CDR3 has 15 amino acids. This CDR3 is CASSPTAGAEYGYTF. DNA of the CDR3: TGTGCCAGCTCACCAACGGCAGGGGCTGAGTATGGCTACACCTTC.

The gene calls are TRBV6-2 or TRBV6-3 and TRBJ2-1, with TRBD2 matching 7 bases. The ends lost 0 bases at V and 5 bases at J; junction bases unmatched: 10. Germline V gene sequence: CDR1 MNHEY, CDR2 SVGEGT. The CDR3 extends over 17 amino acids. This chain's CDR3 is CASSYSRLAVLNNEQFF. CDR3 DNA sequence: TGTGCCAGCAGTTACTCACGCCTAGCGGTCCTAAACAATGAGCAGTTCTTC.

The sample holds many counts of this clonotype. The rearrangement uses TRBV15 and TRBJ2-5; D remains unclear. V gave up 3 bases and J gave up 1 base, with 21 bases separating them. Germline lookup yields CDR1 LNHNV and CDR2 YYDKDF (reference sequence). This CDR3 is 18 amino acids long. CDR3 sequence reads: CATSRPPELVHLQETQYF. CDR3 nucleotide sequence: TGTGCCACCAGCAGGCCACCTGAGCTTGTACACCTCCAAGAGACCCAGTACTTC.